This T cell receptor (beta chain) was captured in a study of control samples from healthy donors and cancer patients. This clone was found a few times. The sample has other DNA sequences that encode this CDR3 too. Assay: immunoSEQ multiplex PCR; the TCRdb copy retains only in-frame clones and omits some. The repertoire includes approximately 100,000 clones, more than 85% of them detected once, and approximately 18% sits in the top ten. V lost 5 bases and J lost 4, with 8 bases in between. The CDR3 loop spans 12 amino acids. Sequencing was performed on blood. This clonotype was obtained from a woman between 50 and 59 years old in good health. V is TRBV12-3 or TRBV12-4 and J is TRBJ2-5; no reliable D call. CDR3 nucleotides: TGTGCCAGCAGTCCCTCCACAGAGACCCAGTACTTC. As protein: CASSPSTETQYF.